Below, 27 T cell receptor beta chains from the same sample are listed, as sequenced in a study of PD-L1 blockade in urothelial cancer. The time point: peripheral blood 6 weeks after treatment start. Some clones are missing from TCRdb's copy, which holds only in-frame ones; the method was immunoSEQ multiplex PCR. The data contain around 110,000 clones, about 89% of them singletons. This specimen consisted of PBMCs, obtained around atezolizumab (anti-PD-L1) treatment. These receptors were taken from a man between 60 and 75 years old with urothelial cancer.

This chain joins TRBV6-4 and TRBJ2-5; 8 bases are shared with TRBD2. After removal of 6 bases from V and 2 bases from J, the junction contained 8 bases not matched to a gene. In germline, CDR1 is MRHNA, CDR2 SNTAGT. This CDR3 has 15 residues. CDR3 amino acids: CASSLTSGGQETQYF. The CDR3 nucleotides read TGTGCCAGCAGCCTAACTAGCGGCGGTCAAGAGACCCAGTACTTC.

The rearrangement uses TRBV30 and TRBJ2-5; 10 positions agree with TRBD1. CDR3 length: 15 amino acids. V shed 3 bases and J 5 bases; nucleotides not matched to a gene: 9. CDR1 GTSNPN and CDR2 SVGIG come from the germline V gene (reference sequence). This CDR3 is CAWRRPGQGYETQYF. The DNA for the CDR3 is TGTGCCTGGAGGAGGCCGGGACAGGGGTATGAGACCCAGTACTTC.

V is TRBV28 and J is TRBJ2-5; 7 bases are a match to TRBD2. The CDR3 is made up of 14 amino acids. V was clipped by 5 bases and J by 5 bases; unmatched bases: 8. Germline V gene sequence: CDR1 MDHEN, CDR2 SYDVKM. CDR3 region: CASSTGGGTETQYF. The CDR3 DNA sequence: TGTGCCAGCAGTACTGGGGGGGGGACGGAGACCCAGTACTTC. The full variable domain, in which reference TRBV28 and TRBJ2-5 provide the parts outside the CDR3, is DVKVTQSSRYLVKRTGEKVFLECVQDMDHENMFWYRQDPGLGLRLIYFSYDVKMKEKGDIPEGYSVSREKKERFSLILESASTNQTSMYLCASSTGGGTETQYFGPGTRLLVL.

Remarks on this clone: One end of the junction is discordant with germline, which a read error may explain. The V and J genes are TRBV5-6 and TRBJ2-7; D gene ambiguous. Looked up from germline, CDR1 is SGHDT and CDR2 is YYEEEE. The CDR3 contains 9 residues. The CDR3 bases are TGTGCCAGCAACCAAAGACGGGACTTC. Residues: CASNQRRDF.

The chain is built from TRBV30 and TRBJ2-1, with 14 bases lining up with TRBD2. The CDR3 length is 15 residues. Trimming at V came to 4 bases and at J to 7 bases, leaving 6 bases not matched to a gene. The germline V gene has CDR1 GTSNPN and CDR2 SVGIG (reference sequence). The CDR3 DNA reads TGTGCCTGGAATTCCGGGACTAGCGGGAGTAATGAGCAGTTCTTC. Translating gives CAWNSGTSGSNEQFF. Full variable domain (outside the CDR3, taken from reference TRBV30 and TRBJ2-1): SQTIHQWPATLVQPVGSPLSLECTVEGTSNPNLYWYRQAAGRGLQLLFYSVGIGQISSEVPQNLSASRPQDRQFILSSKKLLLSDSGFYLCAWNSGTSGSNEQFFGPGTRLTVL.

The CDR3 DNA reads TGTGCCAGCAGCTTAGCAGGGGGCCAATTCTATGGCTACACCTTC. Its translation: CASSLAGGQFYGYTF. The chain is built from TRBV7-2 and TRBJ1-2, with 7 bases identical to TRBD1. With V trimmed by 0 bases and J by 4 bases, 5 bases remained unmatched. There are 15 residues in the CDR3. Per germline, CDR1 SGHTA and CDR2 FQGNSA.

The V and J genes are TRBV6-5 and TRBJ1-1, with D possibly matching TRBD1 (6 bases). Germline V lookup: CDR1 MNHEY, CDR2 SVGAGI. CDR3 length: 15 amino acids. V lost 4 bases, J lost 6 bases, and 18 bases lay in between. CDR3 region: CASSSYRARSAEAFF. CDR3 coding DNA: TGTGCCAGCAGTTCTTACAGGGCAAGGAGCGCTGAAGCTTTCTTT.

The J gene is TRBJ2-1, the V gene TRBV7-6, with 8 bases fitting TRBD1. Looked up from germline, CDR1 is SGHVS and CDR2 is FNYEAQ. The CDR3 contains 14 residues. Unmatched junction bases numbered 6, after V lost 2 bases and J lost 9 bases. The CDR3 nucleotides are TGTGCCAGCAGCTTAATGGACAGGGCAGCTGAGCAGTTCTTC. This gives the protein CASSLMDRAAEQFF.

The rearrangement uses TRBV5-4 and TRBJ2-3, with D perhaps TRBD1 (6 bases). The V gene lost 4 bases and the J gene lost 0 bases, with 9 bases spanning the gap. The CDR3 covers 14 residues. Germline CDR1 reads SGHNT; CDR2 reads YYREEE (reference sequence). The DNA for the CDR3 is TGTGCCAGCAGCCCGACAGGTAGCACAGATACGCAGTATTTT. Its translation: CASSPTGSTDTQYF. The complete variable domain, with remaining parts taken from reference TRBV5-4 and TRBJ2-3, reads ETGVTQSPTHLIKTRGQQVTLRCSSQSGHNTVSWYQQALGQGPQFIFQYYREEENGRGNFPPRFSGLQFPNYSSELNVNALELDDSALYLCASSPTGSTDTQYFGPGTRLTVL.

The rearrangement joins TRBV10-2 to TRBJ2-6; D perhaps matches TRBD2 (5 bases). The CDR3 has 14 residues. The germline V and J ends were trimmed by 10 bases and 1 base, with 11 bases remaining between them. Germline CDR1 reads WSHSY; CDR2 reads SAAADI. In nucleotides, the CDR3 is TGCGCCACCAAATCGGGATCTGGGGCCAACGTCCTGACTTTC. This encodes CATKSGSGANVLTF.

The J gene is TRBJ1-3, the V gene TRBV6-1, with D unresolved. V was clipped by 11 bases and J by 0 bases, with 8 bases between them. This CDR3 comprises 12 residues. Germline-derived CDR1 and CDR2 are MNHNS and SASEGT. The CDR3, as DNA: TGTGCCGCCACTAGCTCTGGAAACACCATATATTTT. As protein: CAATSSGNTIYF.

The V call is TRBV27, the J call TRBJ2-1, with 14 bases aligning to TRBD2. Germline V gives CDR1 MNHEY, CDR2 SMNVEV (reference sequence). The CDR3 is made up of 18 amino acids. The V segment lost 4 bases and the J segment 2 bases; nucleotides outside the gene matches: 7. As DNA, the CDR3 is TGTGCCAGCAGTTCCGGGACTAGCGGGAGTTCAGCCTACAATGAGCAGTTCTTC. Protein: CASSSGTSGSSAYNEQFF.

The chain recombines TRBV9 with TRBJ2-2; no firm D call. With 4 bases removed from V and 3 bases from J, the gap between germline ends came to 10 bases. Germline V gives CDR1 SGDLS, CDR2 YYNGEE. The length of the CDR3 is 14 residues. The DNA for the CDR3 is TGTGCCAGCAGCTCTCGGTCGTACACCGGGGAGCTGTTTTTT. Protein sequence: CASSSRSYTGELFF.

The CDR3 DNA sequence: TGTGCCAGCAGCTTACGGAGTGCAGATACGCAGTATTTT. Protein: CASSLRSADTQYF. The chain employs TRBV5-5 and TRBJ2-3; D is ambiguous. This CDR3 contains 13 residues. The V gene's germline CDR1 is SGHKS and CDR2 YYEKEE (reference sequence). V lost 2 bases, J lost 4 bases, and 8 bases lay in between.

The chain uses TRBV5-4 and TRBJ2-7; tentative D call: TRBD2 (5 bases). The germline V and J ends were trimmed by 3 bases and 5 bases, with 18 bases remaining between them. CDR1 and CDR2 (germline): SGHNT, YYREEE (reference sequence). CDR3 length: 15 residues. The CDR3, as DNA: TGTGCCAGCAGCTCCCCCCCGGGGATTAGTGACGAGCAGTACTTC. Its translation is CASSSPPGISDEQYF.

The chain carries TRBV18 and TRBJ2-3; TRBD2 matches 9 bases. Germline lookup yields CDR1 KGHSH and CDR2 LQKENI. The J segment lost 6 bases and the V segment lost 0 bases, leaving 10 bases of the junction unmatched. This CDR3 spans 17 amino acids. DNA for the CDR3: TGTGCCAGCTCACCACCTCGCGGGGGGGGCCCTACGGATACGCAGTATTTT. Translation gives CASSPPRGGGPTDTQYF.

This chain uses TRBV6-6 with TRBJ1-4, with D possibly TRBD1 on 5 matching bases. Between the trimmed V and J ends, which lost 0 bases and 8 bases, there was a span of 13 bases. This CDR3 has 15 residues. Germline loops: CDR1 MNHNY, CDR2 SVGAGI (reference sequence). The CDR3 DNA follows: TGTGCCAGCAGTTACTCCACGGACAAACGAGAAAAACTGTTTTTT. Translation gives CASSYSTDKREKLFF.

CDR3 sequence: CASSGLAGESGANVLTF. CDR3 bases: TGTGCCAGCTCAGGACTAGCGGGAGAATCTGGGGCCAACGTCCTGACTTTC. The rearrangement joins TRBV2 to TRBJ2-6; 13 bases fit TRBD2. The J segment lost 1 base and the V segment lost 8 bases, leaving 5 bases of the junction unmatched. Germline assignment: CDR1 SNHLY and CDR2 FYNNEI. The CDR3 runs 17 residues. The whole variable domain, filled in from reference TRBV2 and TRBJ2-6, reads EPEVTQTPSHQVTQMGQEVILRCVPISNHLYFYWYRQILGQKVEFLVSFYNNEISEKSEIFDDQFSVERPDGSNFTLKIRSTKLEDSAMYFCASSGLAGESGANVLTFGAGSRLTVL.

The chain couples TRBV15 to TRBJ2-5; 7 bases are a match to TRBD1. Per germline, CDR1 LNHNV and CDR2 YYDKDF (reference sequence). The CDR3 runs to 14 residues. The trim removed 1 base at V and 3 bases at J, leaving 2 bases unmatched. CDR3 loop: CATSRGGGKETQYF. The CDR3 DNA reads as TGTGCCACCAGCAGAGGAGGGGGCAAAGAGACCCAGTACTTC.

This rearrangement joins TRBV4-3 to TRBJ1-4, with a tentative D call TRBD1 (5 bases). The germline V gene encodes CDR1 LGHNA and CDR2 YSLEER. The CDR3 length is 15 residues. V was cut by 0 bases and J by 7 bases, with 12 bases left in between. The CDR3 spells CASSQDAGEGEKLFF. CDR3 DNA: TGCGCCAGCAGCCAAGATGCGGGGGAGGGTGAAAAACTGTTTTTT.

The chain links TRBV5-4 to TRBJ2-5, with 8 positions matching TRBD2. This CDR3 region has 15 residues. Germline CDR1 SGHNT, CDR2 YYREEE (reference sequence). The ends lost 3 bases at V and 7 bases at J; junction bases unmatched: 11. This CDR3 reads CASSSAGLDTGTQYF. In DNA, the CDR3 is TGTGCCAGCAGCTCTGCGGGACTAGATACAGGGACCCAGTACTTC.

This chain links TRBV7-2 with TRBJ1-1; possible D gene TRBD1, 6 bases. The V gene lost 1 base and the J gene lost 0 bases, with 9 bases spanning the gap. The germline V gene has CDR1 SGHTA and CDR2 FQGNSA. The CDR3 loop spans 15 amino acids. CDR3 loop: CASSLDAGVNTEAFF. The CDR3 nucleotides read TGTGCCAGCAGCTTAGATGCAGGGGTGAACACTGAAGCTTTCTTT.

The chain is built from TRBV7-3 and TRBJ2-2; 7 nucleotides match TRBD2. The germline V gene has CDR1 SGHTA and CDR2 FQGTGA. J lost 3 bases, V lost 4 bases, and 8 bases had no gene match. The CDR3 spans 16 residues. For the CDR3, the DNA is TGTGCCAGCAGCTCCGTCCGTGCGGGAGACACCGGGGAGCTGTTTTTT. Protein: CASSSVRAGDTGELFF.

CDR3 residues: CSVPTPRGSGNTIYF. The CDR3 nucleotides read TGCAGCGTTCCGACACCCCGCGGGTCTGGAAACACCATATATTTT. The gene calls are TRBV29-1 and TRBJ1-3, with no clear D. The CDR3 sequence is 15 residues long. The germline gives CDR1 SQVTM, CDR2 ANQGSEA. Between the trimmed V and J ends, which lost 5 bases and 1 base, there was a span of 15 bases.

CDR3 sequence reads: CASSLEQKGYEQYF. CDR3 nucleotides: TGTGCCAGCAGCTTAGAACAGAAAGGCTACGAGCAGTACTTC. This chain links TRBV7-6 with TRBJ2-7; the D is unclear. The germline V gene encodes CDR1 SGHVS and CDR2 FNYEAQ. The V and J ends lost 1 base and 3 bases respectively, with 10 bases between them. This CDR3 has 14 amino acids.

This clone was counted a few times. The chain recombines TRBV12-5 with TRBJ1-1; D remains ambiguous. Germline V CDR1 and CDR2: LGHNT, FRNRAP. The V end lost 5 bases, the J end lost 1 base, and 8 bases lay between the germline ends. The CDR3 sequence is 13 residues long. CDR3 loop: CASGGTGNTEAFF. CDR3 DNA: TGTGCTAGTGGTGGTACGGGGAACACTGAAGCTTTCTTT.

The chain recombines TRBV28 with TRBJ1-4, with 7 bases that match TRBD1. The V gene end was trimmed by 6 bases and the J gene end by 4 bases; junction bases not matched to a gene: 5. The CDR3 covers 14 residues. From germline, CDR1 is MDHEN and CDR2 SYDVKM. The CDR3 nucleotides read TGTGCCAGCAGCTCGGGACAGAATAATGAAAAACTGTTTTTT. The encoded protein is CASSSGQNNEKLFF.